This T cell receptor beta chain was obtained from a study of CD8 T cells in ankylosing spondylitis. The CDR3 spans 15 residues. Per germline, CDR1 DFQATT and CDR2 SNEGSKA (reference sequence). The V end lost 6 bases, the J end lost 4 bases, and 21 bases lay between the germline ends. This clonotype was recorded at least ten times. MiXCR, applied by TCRdb to the 5' RACE reads, yields one record per CDR3 protein. The sample contains about 250,000 distinct CDR3 sequences, 30% to 35% of which appear only once. Specimen: blood, either unsorted or a sorted T cell fraction (not recorded which). This sequence originates from a male donor with ankylosing spondylitis or in good health (not recorded which). The chain links TRBV20-1 to TRBJ2-5; D remains unclear. The CDR3 sequence: CSAGSWAETGETQYF. The CDR3 DNA reads as TGCAGTGCCGGAAGTTGGGCGGAGACGGGAGAGACCCAGTACTTC.